This record concerns one T cell receptor beta chain sequence. Time point reported: after dendritic cell vaccination, including at tumor progression/relapse. This entry is derived from a study of glioma-infiltrating T cells after dendritic cell vaccination. Amplification used 60 V beta primers and 13 J beta primers. Method: immunoSEQ multiplex PCR; TCRdb's copy keeps in-frame clones and lacks some. The repertoire holds about 82,000 clones, roughly four fifths seen once, with less than 7.5% in the top ten. The sequence was obtained from a human donor with glioblastoma. The sequences come from blood, collected after dendritic cell vaccination.

CDR3 loop: CASSLNSDRQETQYF. The CDR3, as DNA: TGCGCCAGCAGCCTAAACTCGGACAGGCAAGAGACCCAGTACTTC. This sequence joins TRBV4-1 and TRBJ2-5; 7 nucleotides agree with TRBD1. CDR3 length: 15 amino acids. With V trimmed by 4 bases and J by 2 bases, 7 bases remained unmatched. Germline V gene lookup returns CDR1 MGHRA and CDR2 YSYEKL.